The 6 T cell receptor beta chains below come from one sample, sequenced in a study of cytomegalovirus exposure and HLA in healthy donors. Amplification used 60 Vbeta primers and 13 Jbeta primers. Here immunoSEQ multiplex PCR was the method, and the copy in TCRdb shows in-frame clones only, minus some. The sample shows under 100,000 clones, about 76% of them seen only once. Sample: PBMCs. The receptors derive from a human donor in good health.

CDR3 sequence: CASSARPGQGFSEQFF. CDR3 bases: TGTGCCAGCAGCGCCCGTCCGGGACAGGGATTTAGTGAGCAGTTCTTC. The chain uses TRBV7-7 and TRBJ2-1, with 9 positions matching TRBD1. The V and J ends lost 5 bases and 9 bases, in that order; junction bases with no gene match: 14. Germline CDR1 SSHAT, CDR2 FNYEAQ (reference sequence). This CDR3 comprises 16 residues.

V gene TRBV16 combines with J gene TRBJ2-3, with TRBD2 matching over 7 bases. CDR3 length: 16 amino acids. V lost 3 bases, J lost 2 bases, and 8 bases stayed unmatched. Germline assignment: CDR1 KGHSY and CDR2 FQNENV. The CDR3, as DNA: TGTGCCAGCAGCCAGGCAAGGACTAGTGCCACAGATACGCAGTATTTT. Protein sequence: CASSQARTSATDTQYF.

This clone was detected only once. The chain's CDR3 is CASSPTGGSTEAFF. The CDR3 region has the DNA TGCGCCAGCAGCCCGACAGGGGGTAGTACTGAAGCTTTCTTT. The chain links TRBV5-1 to TRBJ1-1; 9 bases are shared with TRBD1. Germline values: CDR1 SGHRS, CDR2 YFSETQ. The CDR3 runs 14 residues. Losses at the gene ends were 4 bases for V and 5 bases for J; bases not matched to a gene: 6.

The chain's CDR3 is CASSFSSGELFF. CDR3 coding DNA: TGTGCCAGCAGCTTTTCGTCCGGGGAGCTGTTTTTT. The chain employs TRBV7-6 and TRBJ2-2; D not resolved. This CDR3 contains 12 residues. The V gene's germline CDR1 is SGHVS and CDR2 FNYEAQ. V lost 3 bases and J lost 6, with 5 bases in between.

This chain links TRBV10-2 with TRBJ2-3; D perhaps matches TRBD1 (5 bases). The CDR3 runs 13 residues. Trimming took 3 bases from V and 5 from J, leaving 9 bases between them. Germline CDR1 is WSHSY and CDR2 is SAAADI. The CDR3 sequence: CASSDREGDTQYF. CDR3 sequence (DNA): TGCGCCAGCAGTGACAGGGAAGGAGATACGCAGTATTTT.

The rearrangement joins TRBV6-6 to TRBJ2-5; 8 bases align to TRBD2. V dropped 5 bases and J dropped 5; count of bases not matched to a gene: 10. The CDR3 has 15 residues. Germline loops: CDR1 MNHNY, CDR2 SVGAGI (reference sequence). The CDR3 DNA sequence: TGTGCCAGCAGTCCTAGTCAGCGGGGGTTGGAGACCCAGTACTTC. It specifies CASSPSQRGLETQYF.